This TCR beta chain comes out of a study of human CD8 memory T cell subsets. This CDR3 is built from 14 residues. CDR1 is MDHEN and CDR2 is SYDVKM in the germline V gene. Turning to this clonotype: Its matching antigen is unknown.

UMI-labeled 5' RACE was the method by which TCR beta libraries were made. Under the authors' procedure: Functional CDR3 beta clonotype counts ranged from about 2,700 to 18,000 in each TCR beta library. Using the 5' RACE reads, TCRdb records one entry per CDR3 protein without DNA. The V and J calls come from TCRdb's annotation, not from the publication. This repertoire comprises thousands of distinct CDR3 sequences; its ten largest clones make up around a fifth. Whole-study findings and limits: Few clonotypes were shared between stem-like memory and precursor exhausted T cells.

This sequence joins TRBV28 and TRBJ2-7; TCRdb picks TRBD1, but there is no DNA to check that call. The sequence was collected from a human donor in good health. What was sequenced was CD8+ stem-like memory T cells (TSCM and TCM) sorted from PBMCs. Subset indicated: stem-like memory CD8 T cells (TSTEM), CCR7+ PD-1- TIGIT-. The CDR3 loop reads CASRTGGASYEQYF. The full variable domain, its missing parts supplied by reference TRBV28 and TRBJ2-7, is DVKVTQSSRYLVKRTGEKVFLECVQDMDHENMFWYRQDPGLGLRLIYFSYDVKMKEKGDIPEGYSVSREKKERFSLILESASTNQTSMYLCASRTGGASYEQYFGPGTRLTVT.